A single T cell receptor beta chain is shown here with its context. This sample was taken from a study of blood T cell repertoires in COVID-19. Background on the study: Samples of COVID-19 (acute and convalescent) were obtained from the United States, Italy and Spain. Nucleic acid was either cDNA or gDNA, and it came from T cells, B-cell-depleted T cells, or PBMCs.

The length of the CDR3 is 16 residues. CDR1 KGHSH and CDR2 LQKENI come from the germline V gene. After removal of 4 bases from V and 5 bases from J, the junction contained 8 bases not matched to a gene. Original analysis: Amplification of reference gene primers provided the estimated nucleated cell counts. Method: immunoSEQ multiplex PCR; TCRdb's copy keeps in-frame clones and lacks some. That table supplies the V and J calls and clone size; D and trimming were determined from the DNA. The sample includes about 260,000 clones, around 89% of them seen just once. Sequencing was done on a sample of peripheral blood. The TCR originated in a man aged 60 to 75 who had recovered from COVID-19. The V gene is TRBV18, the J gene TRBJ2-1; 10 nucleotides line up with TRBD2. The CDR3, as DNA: TGTGCCAGCTCACTCGGGTTCGGACTAGCGGACAATGAGCAGTTCTTC. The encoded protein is CASSLGFGLADNEQFF.